The clone carrying this T cell receptor (beta chain) has a count of ten or more. Its antigen is as yet unknown. The source of the sample is a study of glioma-infiltrating T cells. TCR alpha and beta CDR3 regions were amplified from RNA using iRepertoire nested multiplex PCR. One-step reverse transcription and amplification started from approximately 100-400 ng of tissue mRNA or PBMC total RNA. In TCRdb, the multiplex PCR reads were re-called with MiXCR into one record per CDR3 protein. The profile covers some 4,300 distinct CDR3 sequences, with approximately 22% appearing a single time and 8.5% to 10% taken by the ten largest. Study outcomes and limitations: Tissue and blood shared very few CDR3 sequences. Non-neoplastic patients had below-expected tissue-blood divergence, while all gliomas exceeded expectation.

The V end lost 0 bases, the J end lost 0 bases, and 7 bases lay between the germline ends. This CDR3 spans 15 amino acids. Germline-derived CDR1 and CDR2 are SGHRS and YFSETQ. This clonotype originated in a human donor with low-grade glioma or glioblastoma, undergoing nonglioma brain surgery, or in good health (not recorded which). Source material: glioma tissue, nonneoplastic brain tissue, or PBMCs (not recorded which). The chain couples TRBV5-1 to TRBJ1-5, with unresolved D. Here the CDR3 reads CASSLAGDSNQPQHF. In nucleotides, the CDR3 is TGCGCCAGCAGCTTGGCCGGTGATAGCAATCAGCCCCAGCATTTT.